Listed below are T cell receptor beta chains from one sample, sequenced in a study of beta chain features in type 1 diabetes. Clones were sequenced by immunoSEQ multiplex PCR, and TCRdb holds only the in-frame ones, with some missing. The sample lists 250,000 or so clones, 25% to 35% seen once, with more than 3% in the top ten. Sequenced: central memory CD4+ T cells from blood. Receptors were obtained from a man in his thirties or forties in good health. Both conserved end residues are part of each CDR3. D genes are given only for firm matches. Clone size appears in some rows only: once, few, many, or a class for an expanded clone.

15,TRBV30,few,TRBJ2-7,.,TGTGCCTGGAGGGATACTTGGACGGTCTCCTACGAGCAGTACTTC,CAWRDTWTVSYEQYF
14,TRBV5-1,few,TRBJ2-3,.,TGCGCCAGCAGCTCCCCATCCAGCACAGATACGCAGTATTTT,CASSSPSSTDTQYF
14,TRBV30,few,TRBJ2-1,TRBD1,TGTGCCTGGCGCCGGGACAGGGGATTCAATGAGCAGTTCTTC,CAWRRDRGFNEQFF
14,TRBV5-6,.,TRBJ2-7,TRBD2,TGTGCCAGCACTCGCGGCGGGGGATCCTACGAGCAGTACTTC,CASTRGGGSYEQYF
12,TRBV10-3,few,TRBJ2-1,.,TGTGCCATCAGTGAGCTAACAAGGGAGCAGTTCTTC,CAISELTREQFF
13,TRBV29-1,.,TRBJ1-4,TRBD1,TGCAGCGTTGACGCAGGGGGTCGTGAAAAACTGTTTTTT,CSVDAGGREKLFF
17,TRBV15,.,TRBJ2-4,TRBD2,TGTGCCACCAGCGTTCTAGCGGGAGGAGGGGCCAAAAACATTCAGTACTTC,CATSVLAGGGAKNIQYF
13,TRBV21-1,.,TRBJ1-2,.,TGTGCCAGCACCAGGGGAGGTTCCTATGGCTACACCTTC,CASTRGGSYGYTF
13,TRBV29-1,.,TRBJ1-1,.,TGCAGCGTCCTCCGAGGGGCGAACACTGAAGCTTTCTTT,CSVLRGANTEAFF
12,TRBV29-1,many,TRBJ1-2,TRBD1,TGCAGCGGAGGGACAGGGATCTATGGCTACACCTTC,CSGGTGIYGYTF
12,TRBV5-1,.,TRBJ2-1,.,TGCGCCAGCAGCGTCATGGTTGGTGAGCAGTTCTTC,CASSVMVGEQFF
10,TRBV30,once,TRBJ2-1,.,TGTGCCTGGAGGGTTACTGAGCAGTTCTTC,CAWRVTEQFF
14,TRBV11-2,few,TRBJ1-4,.,TGTGCCAGCAGCTTACAAGGGTGGGATGAAAAACTGTTTTTT,CASSLQGWDEKLFF
12,TRBV29-1,few,TRBJ1-1,.,TGCAGCGTGAGGCCAGGGGCGTCTGAAGCTTTCTTT,CSVRPGASEAFF
15,TRBV11-2,few,TRBJ2-7,.,TGTGCCAGCAGCTTAACGGGCAGGTTCTCCTACGAGCAGTACTTC,CASSLTGRFSYEQYF
13,TRBV30,few,TRBJ1-1,.,TGTGCCTGGAGTTCCCTCCGGAACACTGAAGCTTTCTTT,CAWSSLRNTEAFF
15,TRBV7-8,few,TRBJ2-6,.,TGTGCCAGCAGCTTAGGTGCTACCGGGGCCAACGTCCTGACTTTC,CASSLGATGANVLTF
11,TRBV29-1,.,TRBJ1-2,TRBD1,TGCAGCTCCAGGACAGGGCCCGGCTACACCTTC,CSSRTGPGYTF
15,TRBV2,.,TRBJ2-1,TRBD2,TGTGCCAGATCTAGGACTAGCGGGAAGTACAATGAGCAGTTCTTC,CARSRTSGKYNEQFF
15,TRBV10-3,.,TRBJ2-2,TRBD1,TGTGCCATCGCCGGGACAGGGCTCAACACCGGGGAGCTGTTTTTT,CAIAGTGLNTGELFF
14,TRBV9,.,TRBJ2-7,.,TGTGCCAGCAGCGTAGATATCTACTCCTACGAGCAGTACTTC,CASSVDIYSYEQYF
16,TRBV28,.,TRBJ1-5,TRBD1,TGTGCCAGCAGTTTAGCAAGACAGGGGGGCAATCAGCCCCAGCATTTT,CASSLARQGGNQPQHF
15,TRBV14,many,TRBJ2-7,.,TGTGCCAGCAGCCTCAGAGGACGGCTGGCCTACGAGCAGTACTTC,CASSLRGRLAYEQYF
14,TRBV30,many,TRBJ2-5,TRBD2,TGTGCCTGGAGTCTCCCGGGACTAGGAGAGACCCAGTACTTC,CAWSLPGLGETQYF
15,TRBV6-5,few,TRBJ1-6,.,TGTGCCAGCAAACTCACAGGGAACCACAATTCACCCCTCCACTTT,CASKLTGNHNSPLHF
12,TRBV29-1,few,TRBJ2-3,.,TGCAGCGATAAGGGACCCACAGATACGCAGTATTTT,CSDKGPTDTQYF
13,TRBV19,few,TRBJ1-1,.,TGTGCCAGTAGTATCCGGAGGGACGCTGAAGCTTTCTTT,CASSIRRDAEAFF
11,TRBV20-1,few,TRBJ2-4,.,TGCAGTGCTAGAGGCGGGGACATTCAGTACTTC,CSARGGDIQYF
18,TRBV15,few,TRBJ2-7,TRBD1,TGTGCCACCAGCAGAGACCTCCTGAACCGGGACAGGGGAGACGAGCAGTACTTC,CATSRDLLNRDRGDEQYF
15,TRBV29-1,few,TRBJ2-3,TRBD1,TGCAGCGTTGAAGGGGGGACAGGGGCATCAGATACGCAGTATTTT,CSVEGGTGASDTQYF
15,TRBV5-1,.,TRBJ2-3,.,TGCGCCAGCAGCATGAGACAGGAGGGCACAGATACGCAGTATTTT,CASSMRQEGTDTQYF
15,TRBV2,few,TRBJ2-5,TRBD2,TGTGCCAGTAGCGGACTAGCGGGAGCTAAGGAGACCCAGTACTTC,CASSGLAGAKETQYF
14,TRBV28,.,TRBJ2-7,TRBD2,TGTGCCAGCAGTTTGGGACTAGCGGAATACGAGCAGTACTTC,CASSLGLAEYEQYF
15,TRBV27,once,TRBJ2-1,TRBD1,TGTGCCAGCAGACCCGGGGACAGGGGAAACCATGAGCAGTTCTTC,CASRPGDRGNHEQFF
14,TRBV30,.,TRBJ2-2,TRBD2,TGTGCCTGGACGGTAGCGGGGGGCACCGGGGAGCTGTTTTTT,CAWTVAGGTGELFF
12,TRBV18,.,TRBJ2-7,.,TGTGCCAGCTCACCATCGAGGAACGAGCAGTACTTC,CASSPSRNEQYF
15,TRBV4-3,.,TRBJ2-2,TRBD2,TGCGCCAGCAGCCAAGCTAGCGGGAGGTCTGGGGAGCTGTTTTTT,CASSQASGRSGELFF
16,TRBV6-6,.,TRBJ2-3,TRBD1,TGTGCCAGCAGTGGCCAAGGGACAGGGGGGGCAGATACGCAGTATTTT,CASSGQGTGGADTQYF
13,TRBV11-2,.,TRBJ1-5,.,TGTGCCAGCAGCTTAGAGAACAATCAGCCCCAGCATTTT,CASSLENNQPQHF
13,TRBV7-9,.,TRBJ1-4,.,TGTGCCACCCAATTGGAAGTGTTTGAAAAACTGTTTTTT,CATQLEVFEKLFF
13,TRBV7-9,.,TRBJ2-5,.,TGTGCCAGCAGCTGGGGACAAAGGGAGACCCAGTACTTC,CASSWGQRETQYF
15,TRBV5-4,once,TRBJ2-1,.,TGTGCCAGCAGCCGGGACTCCAGAACCTACAATGAGCAGTTCTTC,CASSRDSRTYNEQFF
13,TRBV7-2,few,TRBJ2-7,.,TGTGCCAGCAGCTCGCCTGGGGGGAGTGAGCAGTACTTC,CASSSPGGSEQYF
14,TRBV29-1,.,TRBJ1-5,TRBD1,TGCAGCGCCCGACAGGGGATGGGTAATCAGCCCCAGCATTTT,CSARQGMGNQPQHF
16,TRBV18,few,TRBJ2-1,TRBD2,TGTGCCAGCGCACCGTCCACTAGCGGGAGGCCCAATGAGCAGTTCTTC,CASAPSTSGRPNEQFF
13,TRBV30,.,TRBJ1-1,TRBD1,TGTGCCTGGGGGACAGGCAGGAACACTGAAGCTTTCTTT,CAWGTGRNTEAFF
12,TRBV7-9,few,TRBJ2-3,.,TGTGCCAGCAGCTCTCAGGGGCCCTCGCAGTATTTT,CASSSQGPSQYF
16,TRBV5-4,.,TRBJ2-3,TRBD2,TGTGCCAGCAGCCGGAGGGCTAGCGGGCGCGCAGATACGCAGTATTTT,CASSRRASGRADTQYF
12,TRBV10-3,.,TRBJ2-7,.,TGTGCCATCTTGGCGGAGTCCTACGAGCAGTACTTC,CAILAESYEQYF
13,TRBV2,many,TRBJ1-5,TRBD1,TGTGCCAGCAGTGAAACAGGGGATCAGCCCCAGCATTTT,CASSETGDQPQHF
16,TRBV7-7,.,TRBJ2-4,.,TGTGCCAGCAGCTTAGGTGTTGGGGGATGGTGGGACATTCAGTACTTC,CASSLGVGGWWDIQYF
16,TRBV15,.,TRBJ2-7,TRBD2,TGTGCCACCAGCGAACGGGAAAGCGGGAGACAAGGCGAGCAGTACTTC,CATSERESGRQGEQYF